Given below is one T cell receptor (beta chain) in context. The sample originates from a study of T cell changes during pregnancy in multiple sclerosis. Assay: immunoSEQ multiplex PCR; the TCRdb copy retains only in-frame clones and omits some. The sample shows around 57,000 clones, more than 75% of them seen only once. Per germline, CDR1 MNHEY and CDR2 SMNVEV (reference sequence). Trimming pared 7 bases from V and 3 bases from J, leaving 12 bases between. The CDR3 covers 13 residues. The specimen was peripheral blood, collected in the second trimester of pregnancy. The V gene is TRBV27, the J gene TRBJ1-1; D unclear. This receptor was taken from a female donor with multiple sclerosis, enrolled in a pregnancy study. The CDR3 sequence is CASKRVEDTEAFF. The CDR3 DNA is TGTGCCAGCAAGAGGGTGGAAGACACTGAAGCTTTCTTT.